These 32 T cell receptor beta chains came from one sample sequenced in a study of blood T cell repertoires in COVID-19. TCRdb's copy holds only in-frame clones and misses some; the assay was immunoSEQ multiplex PCR. This sample carries 100,000 to 150,000 clones, 74% of them seen once, and the ten largest clones take around 5.5%. Sequenced sample: peripheral blood. All receptors come from a man aged 60-69 years with acute or convalescent COVID-19.

The J gene is TRBJ1-5, the V gene TRBV18; tentative D call: TRBD1 (6 bases). Germline V gene data show CDR1 as KGHSH and CDR2 as LQKENI. Trimming pared 3 bases from V and 5 bases from J, leaving 11 bases between. This CDR3 has 14 residues. This CDR3 reads CASSPQGGDQPQHF. CDR3 bases: TGTGCCAGCTCACCCCAAGGGGGAGATCAGCCCCAGCATTTT.

This clone is a singleton in its sample. The V and J genes are TRBV5-1 and TRBJ1-1, with D perhaps matching TRBD1 (6 bases). The germline V gene has CDR1 SGHRS and CDR2 YFSETQ. V dropped 6 bases and J dropped 2 bases, with 11 bases sitting between them. The CDR3 has 13 amino acids. Here the CDR3 DNA reads TGCGCCAGCAAGCGGGGGCCCAACACTGAAGCTTTCTTT. Translated, it gives CASKRGPNTEAFF.

The V call is TRBV6-5, the J call TRBJ1-1, with D hard to call. There are 13 residues in the CDR3. Trimming removed 3 bases from V and 4 bases from J, with 9 bases in between. CDR1 is MNHEY, CDR2 SVGAGI, per germline. Here the CDR3 DNA reads TGTGCCAGCAGTTATGCGGTGCTCACTGAAGCTTTCTTT. Translated: CASSYAVLTEAFF.

The CDR3, as DNA: TGTGCCAGCAGCTTAGACGGGATGGGGAGTGAAAAACTGTTTTTT. Its translation: CASSLDGMGSEKLFF. The rearrangement links TRBV11-2 to TRBJ1-4, with D unclear. CDR3 length: 15 amino acids. V dropped 0 bases and J dropped 7 bases, with 12 bases sitting between them. From germline, CDR1 is SGHAT and CDR2 FQNNGV.

The V call is TRBV12-3 or TRBV12-4, the J call TRBJ1-2; a weak D match, TRBD1 (5 bases). The CDR3 consists of 13 residues. The V end was cut by 6 bases, the J end by 3 bases, with 11 bases between. CDR3 DNA: TGTGCCAGCAGCCACGCCAGGGACTATGGCTACACCTTC. This encodes CASSHARDYGYTF.

The J gene is TRBJ2-2, the V gene TRBV6-5; possible D gene TRBD1, 5 bases. With 4 bases removed from V and 13 bases from J, the gap between germline ends came to 13 bases. The germline V gene encodes CDR1 MNHEY and CDR2 SVGAGI. The CDR3 spans 12 residues. Written as DNA, the CDR3 is TGTGCCAGCAGTTCGACAGTACAAGGGCTGTTTTTT. This encodes CASSSTVQGLFF.

The genes are TRBV5-8 and TRBJ1-6; 7 bases fit TRBD1. Germline values: CDR1 SGHTS, CDR2 YDEGEE. V lost 0 bases, J lost 9 bases, and 6 bases stayed unmatched. CDR3 length: 15 residues. The CDR3 DNA reads TGTGCCAGCAGCTTGGCCGAGGCAGGGGGTTCACCCCTCCACTTT. Its translation: CASSLAEAGGSPLHF.

The chain employs TRBV5-1 and TRBJ1-4; a possible D gene is TRBD1 (6 bases). The length of the CDR3 is 14 residues. Germline CDR1 reads SGHRS; CDR2 reads YFSETQ. The V end was cut by 1 base, the J end by 6 bases, with 10 bases between. CDR3 DNA sequence: TGCGCCAGCAGCTTGACAGGGTCTCATGAAAAACTGTTTTTT. It is translated as CASSLTGSHEKLFF.

There are a few counts of this clone. The V gene is TRBV5-1, the J gene TRBJ2-2, with D possibly matching TRBD2 (6 bases). The CDR3 is made up of 16 amino acids. V was clipped by 4 bases and J by 6 bases, with 19 bases between them. The germline V gene has CDR1 SGHRS and CDR2 YFSETQ. CDR3 sequence: CASSVGVSTGAGELFF. The CDR3 DNA is TGCGCCAGCAGCGTTGGGGTTAGTACGGGAGCCGGGGAGCTGTTTTTT.

This clone was picked up a small number of times. The rearrangement uses TRBV7-3 and TRBJ2-2, with 7 positions matching TRBD2. Germline V CDR1 and CDR2: SGHTA, FQGTGA. This CDR3 is built from 13 residues. The trim removed 4 bases at V and 13 bases at J, leaving 9 bases unmatched. DNA of the CDR3: TGTGCCAGCAGCTCGACGGCGGGGAGGGGGCTGTTTTTT. Translated, it gives CASSSTAGRGLFF.

This clone has a single count. V is TRBV12-3 or TRBV12-4 and J is TRBJ1-1; D is unclear. The CDR3 loop spans 13 amino acids. V lost 6 bases and J lost 6, with 14 bases in between. Here the CDR3 DNA reads TGTGCCAGCAGAGAAGACACTAGGGCTGAAGCTTTCTTT. Its translation is CASREDTRAEAFF.

The DNA for the CDR3 is TGTGCCAGCAGCAAAGCCCGGGATCCCCATAATTCACCCCTCCACTTT. It is translated as CASSKARDPHNSPLHF. This chain joins TRBV21-1 and TRBJ1-6. TRBV21-1 is deemed a pseudogene. CDR3 length equals 16 residues.

In this sample, this clone turned up once. CDR3 protein: CASSTRQGGGQPQHF. The CDR3 DNA follows: TGTGCCAGCAGTACCCGGCAAGGGGGCGGTCAGCCCCAGCATTTT. This chain uses TRBV2 with TRBJ1-5; 7 nucleotides match TRBD1. The V segment lost 5 bases and the J segment 6 bases; nucleotides outside the gene matches: 10. The CDR3 consists of 15 residues. The germline V gene has CDR1 SNHLY and CDR2 FYNNEI.

CDR3 bases: TGTGCCAGTAGTGACAGGCTTTACTATGGCTACACCTTC. The encoded protein is CASSDRLYYGYTF. The chain uses TRBV19 and TRBJ1-2; the D gene is possibly TRBD1 (6 bases). Germline CDR1 LNHDA, CDR2 SQIVND (reference sequence). The CDR3 has 13 residues. V lost 5 bases, J lost 3 bases, and 10 bases lay in between.

The chain joins TRBV7-9 to TRBJ2-6; possible D gene TRBD2, 6 bases. CDR3 length: 17 residues. V shed 1 base and J shed 0 bases, with 10 bases lying between them. In germline, CDR1 is SEHNR, CDR2 FQNEAQ (reference sequence). CDR3 in DNA: TGTGCCAGCAGCTTAGGATTGGGGGGCTCTGGGGCCAACGTCCTGACTTTC. Encoded protein: CASSLGLGGSGANVLTF.

The genes are TRBV29-1 and TRBJ1-1, with D possibly being TRBD1 (5 bases). The CDR3 length is 13 residues. Germline V gene lookup returns CDR1 SQVTM and CDR2 ANQGSEA. Trimming cost V 3 bases and J 1 base, with 9 bases left between them. CDR3 nucleotides: TGCAGCGTTGATAGAACAGGGAACACTGAAGCTTTCTTT. This translates into CSVDRTGNTEAFF.

This chain links TRBV3-1 (or the pseudogene TRBV3-2) with TRBJ2-3, with 12 bases fitting TRBD2. The germline CDR1 and CDR2 sequences are LGHDT and YNNKEL (reference sequence). The ends lost 6 bases at V and 4 bases at J; junction bases unmatched: 5. The CDR3 has 15 amino acids. CDR3 sequence reads: CASRRLAGVPDTQYF. The CDR3 DNA sequence: TGTGCCAGCAGGCGACTAGCGGGGGTCCCAGATACGCAGTATTTT.

For the CDR3, the DNA is TGTGCCAGCAGTTACTCGGACAGGGGGGGGACCGGGGAGCTGTTTTTT. The encoded protein is CASSYSDRGGTGELFF. This rearrangement joins TRBV6-6 to TRBJ2-2; 10 positions match TRBD1. CDR1 MNHNY and CDR2 SVGAGI come from the germline V gene (reference sequence). The CDR3 sequence is 16 residues long. After removal of 0 bases from V and 5 bases from J, the junction contained 3 bases not matched to a gene.

This clone was seen only once. The genes are TRBV13 and TRBJ2-7; tentatively, D is TRBD1 (6 bases). Between the trimmed V and J ends, which lost 3 bases and 4 bases, there was a span of 13 bases. The CDR3 loop spans 14 amino acids. CDR1 is PRHDT, CDR2 FYEKMQ, per germline (reference sequence). The CDR3 DNA follows: TGTGCCAGCAGCTTCGGACAGTCGCCGTACGAGCAGTACTTC. This gives the protein CASSFGQSPYEQYF.

The sample holds one count of this clone. The chain has TRBV6-5 and TRBJ1-1; the D gene is possibly TRBD1 (5 bases). The CDR3 spans 15 residues. V lost 2 bases to trimming and J lost 5 bases, with 15 bases between them. Per the germline V gene, CDR1 is MNHEY and CDR2 is SVGAGI. As DNA, the CDR3 is TGTGCCAGCAGTTACCGTGGGGCAGGGTTTACTGAAGCTTTCTTT. This codes for CASSYRGAGFTEAFF.

This sequence joins TRBV2 and TRBJ1-4; 10 bases are shared with TRBD1. The V and J ends lost 6 bases and 6 bases, in that order; junction bases with no gene match: 4. The CDR3 loop spans 14 amino acids. Germline V gene sequence: CDR1 SNHLY, CDR2 FYNNEI. CDR3 coding DNA: TGTGCCAGCAGGGACAGGGGGGGATATGAAAAACTGTTTTTT. Residues: CASRDRGGYEKLFF.

This chain connects TRBV11-2 to TRBJ2-1; D uncertain. In germline, CDR1 is SGHAT, CDR2 FQNNGV. The V gene lost 1 base and the J gene lost 6 bases, with 7 bases spanning the gap. This CDR3 comprises 13 residues. In DNA, the CDR3 is TGTGCCAGCAGCTTAGCCGGAGTCAATGAGCAGTTCTTC. Translated, it gives CASSLAGVNEQFF.

This clone appeared a single time. This chain uses TRBV27 with TRBJ1-1, with 8 bases matching TRBD1. Germline lookup yields CDR1 MNHEY and CDR2 SMNVEV (reference sequence). The CDR3 contains 16 residues. V lost 5 bases and J lost 4; bases outside the gene matches: 12. CDR3 region: CASSTPGQAGGTEAFF. The DNA for the CDR3 is TGTGCCAGCAGTACGCCGGGACAGGCCGGTGGCACTGAAGCTTTCTTT.

This clone has more than one count but fewer than ten. The chain recombines TRBV15 with TRBJ1-1, with D possibly TRBD1 on 5 matching bases. The germline V gene has CDR1 LNHNV and CDR2 YYDKDF (reference sequence). This CDR3 region has 14 residues. Trimming took 1 base from V and 5 from J, leaving 11 bases between them. For the CDR3, the DNA is TGTGCCACCAGCAGAGCGGGGGTGGAGACTGAAGCTTTCTTT. Its translation: CATSRAGVETEAFF. Variable domain in full (rest from reference TRBV15 and TRBJ1-1): DAMVIQNPRYQVTQFGKPVTLSCSQTLNHNVMYWYQQKSSQAPKLLFHYYDKDFNNEADTPDNFQSRRPNTSFCFLDIRSPGLGDTAMYLCATSRAGVETEAFFGQGTRLTVV.

The chain links TRBV10-3 to TRBJ2-7; possibly TRBD1 for D (5 bases). Per germline, CDR1 ENHRY and CDR2 SYGVKD. The CDR3 loop spans 13 amino acids. V was pared by 4 bases and J by 3 bases, with 10 bases between. CDR3 amino acids: CAISVQTDYEQYF. DNA for the CDR3: TGTGCCATCAGTGTCCAGACAGACTACGAGCAGTACTTC.

Turning to this clone: One end of the junction varies from germline; a read error may be responsible. The V and J genes are TRBV30 and TRBJ1-1; D ambiguous. There are 14 residues in the CDR3. Germline V gives CDR1 GTSNPN, CDR2 SVGIG (reference sequence). CDR3 nucleotides: TGTGCCTGGAGTGTCGACCGGGTGAAAACTGAAGCTTTCTTT. This translates into CAWSVDRVKTEAFF. Full variable domain (missing parts from reference TRBV30 and TRBJ1-1): SQTIHQWPATLVQPVGSPLSLECTVEGTSNPNLYWYRQAAGRGLQLLFYSVGIGQISSEVPQNLSASRPQDRQFILSSKKLLLSDSGFYLCAWSVDRVKTEAFFGQGTRLTVV.

This clone was recorded only once. V is TRBV6-2 or TRBV6-3 and J is TRBJ2-7; the match to TRBD1 covers 8 bases. The CDR3 spans 16 residues. With 7 bases clipped from V and 0 bases from J, the junction kept 11 bases outside the gene matches. The germline gives CDR1 MNHEY, CDR2 SVGEGT. CDR3 sequence: CASTPGTGVNSYEQYF. CDR3 coding DNA: TGTGCCAGCACCCCCGGGACAGGCGTCAACTCCTACGAGCAGTACTTC.

V usage is TRBV7-9 and J usage is TRBJ1-2; 9 nucleotides match TRBD1. Germline V gene lookup returns CDR1 SEHNR and CDR2 FQNEAQ (reference sequence). The junction had 4 bases not matched to a gene; V was cut back by 2 bases and J by 12 bases. This CDR3 has 12 residues. CDR3 protein: CASSLTQGAHTF. In DNA, the CDR3 is TGTGCCAGCAGCTTAACACAGGGGGCTCACACCTTC.

The gene calls are TRBV29-1 and TRBJ2-3; perhaps TRBD1 as D (6 bases). V lost 7 bases and J lost 4, with 15 bases in between. Per germline, CDR1 SQVTM and CDR2 ANQGSEA. CDR3 length equals 13 residues. The CDR3 here is CSASPGVADTQYF. The CDR3 region has the DNA TGCAGCGCGTCCCCAGGGGTAGCAGATACGCAGTATTTT.

V is TRBV5-1 and J is TRBJ2-1; no firm D call. Germline V gene data show CDR1 as SGHRS and CDR2 as YFSETQ. The CDR3 consists of 13 residues. Trimming removed 0 bases at V and 5 bases at J, with 6 bases between. CDR3 nucleotides: TGCGCCAGCAGCTTGGTCTTTCACAATGAGCAGTTCTTC. Its translation is CASSLVFHNEQFF.

This clone was counted a single time. This chain connects TRBV10-3 to TRBJ1-1; a possible D gene is TRBD1 (6 bases). Germline values: CDR1 ENHRY, CDR2 SYGVKD. Trimming removed 0 bases from V and 5 bases from J, with 22 bases in between. CDR3 length: 18 amino acids. The CDR3 DNA reads TGTGCCATCAGTGAGTCGACTCGGGGGGGGCAAGGTCGGACTGAAGCTTTCTTT. It is translated as CAISESTRGGQGRTEAFF.

V gene TRBV18 combines with J gene TRBJ1-5, with D possibly TRBD1 on 6 matching bases. This CDR3 is built from 17 residues. Per germline, CDR1 KGHSH and CDR2 LQKENI. Trimming cost V 6 bases and J 0 bases, with 18 bases left between them. The CDR3 loop is CASSRTDTKYSNQPQHF. The CDR3 nucleotides read TGTGCCAGCTCCCGGACAGACACAAAGTATAGCAATCAGCCCCAGCATTTT.